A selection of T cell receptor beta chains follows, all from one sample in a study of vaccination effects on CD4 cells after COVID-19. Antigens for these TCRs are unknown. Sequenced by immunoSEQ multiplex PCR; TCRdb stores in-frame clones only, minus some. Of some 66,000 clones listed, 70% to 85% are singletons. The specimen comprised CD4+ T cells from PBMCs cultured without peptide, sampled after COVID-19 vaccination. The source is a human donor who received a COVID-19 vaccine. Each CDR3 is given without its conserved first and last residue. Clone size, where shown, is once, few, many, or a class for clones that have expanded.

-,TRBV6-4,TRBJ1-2,ASSDSGIRGYT
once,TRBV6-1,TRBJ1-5,ASSDYINSNQPQH
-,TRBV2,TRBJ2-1,ANSGLAGGYNEQF
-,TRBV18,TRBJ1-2,ASSPQGTDGYT
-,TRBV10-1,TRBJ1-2,ASTLLRTGDYGYT
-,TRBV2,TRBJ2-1,ASGRGPVGEQF
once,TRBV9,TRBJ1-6,ASSVDRAADNSPLH
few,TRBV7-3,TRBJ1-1,ASSLTALANTEAF
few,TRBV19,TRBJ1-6,ASSVTGSYNSPLH
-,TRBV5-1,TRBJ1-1,ASSLANTGDTEAF
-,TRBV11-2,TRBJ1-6,ASTVPAGQRSSPLH
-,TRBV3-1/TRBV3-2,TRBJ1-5,ASSQDIGSGTQPQH
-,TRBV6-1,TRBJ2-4,ASSDGAKNIQY
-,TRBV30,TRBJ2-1,AWIGLAGGNEQF
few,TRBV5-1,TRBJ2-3,ASSPRQGLDTQY
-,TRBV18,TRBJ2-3,ASSPPVTDTQY
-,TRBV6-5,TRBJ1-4,ASSATATNEKLF
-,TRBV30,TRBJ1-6,AWSSGDVWDSPLH
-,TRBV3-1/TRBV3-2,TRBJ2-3,ASSLRSIPDTQY
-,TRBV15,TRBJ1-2,ATDRDKNYGYT
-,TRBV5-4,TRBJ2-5,ASSPDRGGETQY
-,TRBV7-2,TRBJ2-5,ASSLTGTGTRETQY
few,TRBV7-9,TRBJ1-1,ASSLDWGQGAGTEAF
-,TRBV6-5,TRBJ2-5,ASSYSWRGSQETQY
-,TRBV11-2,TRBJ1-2,ASSLGGAGNYGYT
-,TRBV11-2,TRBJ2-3,ASSLLSGGGTDTQY
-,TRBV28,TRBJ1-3,ASSEQGSGNTIY
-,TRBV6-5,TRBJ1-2,ASSYKGVGEGYT
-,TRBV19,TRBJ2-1,ASSILDRDNNEQF
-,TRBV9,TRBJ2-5,ASSTIGTSGVETQY
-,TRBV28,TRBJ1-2,ASSLGSRADYGYT
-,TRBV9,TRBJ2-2,ASSATGQVFTGELF
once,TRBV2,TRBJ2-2,ASRSGGQFTGELF
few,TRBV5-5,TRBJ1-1,ASSFQGNTEAF
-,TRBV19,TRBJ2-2,ASIPPGRQHTGELF
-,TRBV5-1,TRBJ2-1,ASSSMTGTGEF
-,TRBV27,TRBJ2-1,ASSLTYPSGDSYNEQF
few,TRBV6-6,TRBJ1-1,ASTTTGGTEAF
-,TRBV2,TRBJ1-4,ASRGQSEKLF
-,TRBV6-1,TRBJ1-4,ASSELYGRGAGGVYEKLF
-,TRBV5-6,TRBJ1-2,ASSRKAGEGYT